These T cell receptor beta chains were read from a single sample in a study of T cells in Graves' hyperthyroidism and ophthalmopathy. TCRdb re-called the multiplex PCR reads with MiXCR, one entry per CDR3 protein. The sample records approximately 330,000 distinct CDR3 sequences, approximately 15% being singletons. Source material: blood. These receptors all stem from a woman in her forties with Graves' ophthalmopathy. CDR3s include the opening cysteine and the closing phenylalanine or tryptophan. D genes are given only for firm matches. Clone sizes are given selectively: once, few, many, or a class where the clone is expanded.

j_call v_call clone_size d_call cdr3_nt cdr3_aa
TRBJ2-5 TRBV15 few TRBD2 TGTGCCACCGGGTCGGGAGGGCGAGAGACCCAGTACTTC CATGSGGRETQYF
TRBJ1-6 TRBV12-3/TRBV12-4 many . TGTGCCAGCAGTTTTGGCAGGGTCCATTCACCCCTCCACTTT CASSFGRVHSPLHF
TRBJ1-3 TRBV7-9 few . TGTGCCAGCAGCTCCCGGGGCTCTGGAAACACCATATATTTT CASSSRGSGNTIYF
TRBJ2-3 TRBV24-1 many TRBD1 TGTGCCACCAGTGATTCCGGGACAGGGACCTTGGGAGATACGCAGTATTTT CATSDSGTGTLGDTQYF
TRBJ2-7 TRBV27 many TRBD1 TGTGCCAGCAGTCCCGGACAGGTTCCCTACGAGCAGTACTTC CASSPGQVPYEQYF
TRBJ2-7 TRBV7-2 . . TGTGCCAGCAGCTTAGCTGTAGGAAAAAAAACCTACGAGCAGTACTTC CASSLAVGKKTYEQYF
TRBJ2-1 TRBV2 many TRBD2 TGTGCCAGCACCAGGACTAGCGGGAGCTACGGGGAGCAGTTCTTC CASTRTSGSYGEQFF
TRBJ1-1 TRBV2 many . TGTGCCAGCTGGGGGGGGAGCACTGAAGCTTTCTTT CASWGGSTEAFF
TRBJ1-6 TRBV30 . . TGTGCCTGGAACCAGAGGCCCGGTGGCTATAATTCACCCCTCCACTTT CAWNQRPGGYNSPLHF
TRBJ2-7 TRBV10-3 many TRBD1 TGTGCCATCAGGGACGACAGGGTAAGCTCCTACGAGCAGTACTTC CAIRDDRVSSYEQYF
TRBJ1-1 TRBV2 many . TGTGCCAGCGTCAGGGAGAGGACTGAAGCTTTCTTT CASVRERTEAFF
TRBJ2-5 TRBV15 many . TGTGCCACCAGCAGTACGGGGGAGGGGACAGGGACCCAGTACTTC CATSSTGEGTGTQYF
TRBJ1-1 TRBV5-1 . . TGCGCCAGCAGCTTCTCGGTTACCACTGAAGCTTTCTTT CASSFSVTTEAFF
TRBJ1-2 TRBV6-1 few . TGTGCCAGCAGTCCCGGGCCCACAATCAGCACCTTC CASSPGPTISTF
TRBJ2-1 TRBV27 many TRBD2 TGTGCCAGGACAATGCCGGGGACTAGCGGCGGAGCCAATGAGCAGTTCTTC CARTMPGTSGGANEQFF
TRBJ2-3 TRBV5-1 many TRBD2 TGCGCCAGCAGCTTGTCACTAGCGGGGGACACAGATACGCAGTATTTT CASSLSLAGDTDTQYF
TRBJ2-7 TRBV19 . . TGTGCCAGTAGTAGTGGGGGCCACGAGCAGTACTTC CASSSGGHEQYF
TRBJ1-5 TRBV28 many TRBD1 TGTGCCAGCAGCATCCTGGACAGGGAGTTTCAGCCCCAGCATTTT CASSILDREFQPQHF
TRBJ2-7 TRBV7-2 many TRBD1 TGTGCCAGCAGCTTTAGGACAGGAAGCTCCTACGAGCAGTACTTC CASSFRTGSSYEQYF
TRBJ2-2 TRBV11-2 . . TGTGCCAGCAGCTCCCCTTTAATGAGGGTGGGTTCCGGGGAGCTGTTTTTT CASSSPLMRVGSGELFF
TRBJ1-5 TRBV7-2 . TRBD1 TGTGCCAGCAGCTTAGGGGGGACAGGGGAGCCCCAGCATTTT CASSLGGTGEPQHF
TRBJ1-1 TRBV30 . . TGTGCCTGGGGGACGGGTAACACTGAAGCTTTCTTT CAWGTGNTEAFF
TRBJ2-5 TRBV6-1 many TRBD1 TGTGCCAGCAGTGATCAGGGGGCAAGTCGGGAGACCCAGTACTTC CASSDQGASRETQYF
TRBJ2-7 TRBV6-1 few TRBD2 TGTGCCAGCGGACTAGCGGGCCTCTCCTACGAGCAGTACTTC CASGLAGLSYEQYF
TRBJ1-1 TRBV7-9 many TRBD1 TGTGCCAGCAGCTGCGCGACAGGGGTTAGGTGCACTGAAGCTTTCTTT CASSCATGVRCTEAFF
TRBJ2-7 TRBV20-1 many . TGCAGTGCCGGGTACGAGCAGTACTTC CSAGYEQYF
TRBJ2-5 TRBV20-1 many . TGCAGTGCAACTAGGGGCCGTGTAGGGTCAGGGGAGACCCAGTACTTC CSATRGRVGSGETQYF
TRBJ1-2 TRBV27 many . TGTGCCAGCAGCTACGGGAGCGGGTATGGCTACACCTTC CASSYGSGYGYTF
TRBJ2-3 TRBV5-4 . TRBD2 TGTGCCAGCCGGGAGGGGAGTAGCCGCCGCACAGATACGCAGTATTTT CASREGSSRRTDTQYF
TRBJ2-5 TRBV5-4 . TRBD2 TGTGCCAGCAGCGCATTAGCGGGACAAGAGACCCAGTACTTC CASSALAGQETQYF
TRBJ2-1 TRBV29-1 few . TGCAGCGTTGGCTTGAGCTCCTACAATGAGCAGTTCTTC CSVGLSSYNEQFF
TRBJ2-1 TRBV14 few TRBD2 TGTGCCAGCAGCCAAGTTGGGAGCCGGGCGCGGGAGAGCTCCTACAATGAGCAGTTCTTC CASSQVGSRARESSYNEQFF
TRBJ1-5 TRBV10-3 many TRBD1 TGTGCCATCAGTTCGGGACAGCTCTTGAATCAGCCCCAGCATTTT CAISSGQLLNQPQHF
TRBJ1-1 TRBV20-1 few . TGCAGTGCGCGGGAAGGGTGCACTGAAGCTTTCTTT CSAREGCTEAFF
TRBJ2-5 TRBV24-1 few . TGTGCCACCAGTGGGAACCGGGGGATCCAAGAGACCCAGTACTTC CATSGNRGIQETQYF
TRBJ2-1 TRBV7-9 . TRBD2 TGTGCCAGCAGCCCACCCCACAGTAGCGGGGGAAAATACAATGAGCAGTTCTTC CASSPPHSSGGKYNEQFF
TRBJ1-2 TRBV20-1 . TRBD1 TGCAGTGCTAGCTTACAGGGGTCTCCCTATGGCTACACCTTC CSASLQGSPYGYTF
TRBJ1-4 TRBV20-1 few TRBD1 TGCAGTGCTAGAGATTTTAAGGGACAGTTTCAAAAACTGTTTTTT CSARDFKGQFQKLFF
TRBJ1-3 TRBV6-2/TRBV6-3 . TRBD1 TGTGCCAGCAGGATACAGGGGGCGCGGGCCCGTGGAAACACCATATATTTT CASRIQGARARGNTIYF
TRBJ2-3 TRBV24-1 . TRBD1 TGTGCCACCGCTAAACAGGGGGCAAGCACAGATACGCAGTATTTT CATAKQGASTDTQYF
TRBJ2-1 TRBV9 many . TGTGCCAGCAGCGTAGTTCTAGGAGGCAATGAGCAGTTCTTC CASSVVLGGNEQFF
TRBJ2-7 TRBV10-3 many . TGTGCCATCAGTTTAGGACCCGGGGCCTACGAGCAGTACTTC CAISLGPGAYEQYF
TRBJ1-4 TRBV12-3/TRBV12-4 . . TGTGCCAGCAGTTTGAGCCGGGGAACTAATGAAAAACTGTTTTTT CASSLSRGTNEKLFF
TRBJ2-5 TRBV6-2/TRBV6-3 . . TGTGCCAGCAGTTACTCATGGCAGGAACAAGAGACCCAGTACTTC CASSYSWQEQETQYF
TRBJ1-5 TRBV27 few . TGTGCCAGCAGTTTATTGAAATTCAGGGTTAGCAATCAGCCCCAGCATTTT CASSLLKFRVSNQPQHF
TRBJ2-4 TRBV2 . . TGTGCCAGCTGTGAGCCGGGGTTTATGTCGGTTCAGTACTTC CASCEPGFMSVQYF
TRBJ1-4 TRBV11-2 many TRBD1 TGTGCCAGCAGCTGGACAGGGGCGCAGCACGAAAAACTGTTTTTT CASSWTGAQHEKLFF
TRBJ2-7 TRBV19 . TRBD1 TGTGCCAGTAGTATCGCCGGGACAGGGGATCGCGAGCAGTACTTC CASSIAGTGDREQYF
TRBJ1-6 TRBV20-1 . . TGCAGTGCTAGACGGGACGCCTATAATTCACCCCTCCACTTT CSARRDAYNSPLHF